This T cell receptor beta chain was documented in a study of T cells in localized non-small cell lung cancer. Study-wide points: The tumor had only one region sequenced, so heterogeneity remains possible. Blood T cell density predicted longer survival; adjacent-lung clonality, shorter. There were a median roughly 54 of the top 100 tumor clones appearing in adjacent lung. Exceeding tumor, uninvolved adjacent lung had the highest T cell clonality.

TCRdb keeps only in-frame clones here, not all; method: immunoSEQ multiplex PCR. Among a few thousand clones listed, approximately 25% were seen once. By sample share, this clone is medium-sized. The antigen is unknown. CDR1 is LNHDA and CDR2 is SQIVND in the germline V gene (reference sequence). This CDR3 is built from 16 residues. Trimming removed 4 bases from V and 2 bases from J; junction bases left unmatched: 8. This material consisted of lung tumor tissue, taken before any cancer treatment. This receptor was identified in a man aged 35 to 70 with stage I lung adenocarcinoma. The chain is built from TRBV19 and TRBJ1-5; 7 nucleotides align to TRBD1. CDR3 DNA sequence: TGTGCCAGTAGTAAACAGGGGAGCGTGGGCAATCAGCCCCAGCATTTT. As protein: CASSKQGSVGNQPQHF.